The 18 T cell receptor beta chains listed next were all sequenced from one sample in a study of beta chain features in type 1 diabetes. Since all of the isolated RNA was reverse transcribed, expressed TCRB transcripts were what got sequenced. Clones were sequenced by immunoSEQ multiplex PCR, and TCRdb holds only the in-frame ones, with some missing. Of more than 150,000 clones in the sample, about 12% were seen once. Material: central memory CD4+ T cells from blood. Receptors were obtained from a woman under 30 in good health.

This chain joins TRBV7-2 and TRBJ1-1, with a weak D call TRBD1 (6 bases). Germline CDR1 and CDR2: SGHTA and FQGNSA. The CDR3 has 14 amino acids. Trimming stripped 4 bases from V and 2 bases from J, with 11 bases between. CDR3 DNA: TGTGCCAGCAGCTCAGGGGACACCAACACTGAAGCTTTCTTT. This gives the protein CASSSGDTNTEAFF.

Turning to this clone: Other DNA variants within this sample encode the same CDR3. The chain combines TRBV18 with TRBJ2-1, with D maybe TRBD1 (8 bases). Between the trimmed V and J ends, which lost 3 bases and 7 bases, there was a span of 13 bases. Per the germline V gene, CDR1 is KGHSH and CDR2 is LQKENI. The CDR3 runs to 14 residues. The CDR3 DNA reads as TGTGCCAGCTCACCCGGACAGGGAGGGAATGAGCAGTTCTTC. Translation gives CASSPGQGGNEQFF.

The J gene is TRBJ2-2, the V gene TRBV28; maybe TRBD2 (6 bases). Germline CDR1 reads MDHEN; CDR2 reads SYDVKM. Trimming left V 4 bases short and J 3 bases short, with 18 bases between. The CDR3 length is 17 residues. CDR3 sequence (DNA): TGTGCCAGCAGTTACCCCCTTATTAGCGGATACACCGGGGAGCTGTTTTTT. The encoded protein is CASSYPLISGYTGELFF.

This clone was counted only a few times. The V and J genes are TRBV2 and TRBJ1-5, with 7 bases aligning to TRBD1. V was clipped by 5 bases and J by 1 base; unmatched bases: 2. The CDR3 loop spans 14 amino acids. Germline CDR1 and CDR2: SNHLY and FYNNEI. CDR3: CASSTQGSNQPQHF. CDR3 coding DNA: TGTGCCAGCAGTACACAGGGGAGCAATCAGCCCCAGCATTTT.

This clone was seen only a few times. The J gene is TRBJ2-1, the V gene TRBV20-1; the D gene is possibly TRBD2 (5 bases). CDR1 and CDR2 (germline): DFQATT, SNEGSKA (reference sequence). Trimming removed 7 bases from V and 7 bases from J, with 11 bases in between. The CDR3 loop spans 11 amino acids. Here the CDR3 reads CSESSGNEQFF. In DNA, the CDR3 is TGCAGTGAGTCGTCGGGGAATGAGCAGTTCTTC.

This clone was observed a few times. This chain connects TRBV6-5 to TRBJ1-5; no definite D call. The length of the CDR3 is 14 residues. Trimming stripped 6 bases from V and 7 bases from J, with 16 bases between. Germline V gene sequence: CDR1 MNHEY, CDR2 SVGAGI. CDR3 loop: CASSPGRVGQPQHF. The CDR3, as DNA: TGTGCCAGCAGCCCGGGGAGGGTGGGCCAGCCCCAGCATTTT.

This clone has more than one count but fewer than ten. This sequence joins TRBV6-5 and TRBJ2-7, with D perhaps matching TRBD2 (6 bases). Germline CDR1 and CDR2: MNHEY and SVGAGI. Trimming left V 2 bases short and J 5 bases short, with 10 bases between. The CDR3 is made up of 13 amino acids. The CDR3 bases are TGTGCCAGCAGTTACATCGGGGGTCACGAGCAGTACTTC. Translated, it gives CASSYIGGHEQYF.

This clone has only a few counts. The CDR3 coding sequence is TGTGCCTGGAGTGAAGGGACAGGGCATGGCTACACCTTC. It codes for CAWSEGTGHGYTF. The chain is built from TRBV30 and TRBJ1-2, with 9 bases fitting TRBD1. In germline, CDR1 is GTSNPN, CDR2 SVGIG (reference sequence). This CDR3 is built from 13 residues. V gave up 1 base and J gave up 6 bases; unmatched junction bases: 3.

The CDR3 region is CAIGGGMDQPQHF. The CDR3 DNA reads as TGTGCCATCGGGGGGGGTATGGATCAGCCCCAGCATTTT. The chain is built from TRBV10-3 and TRBJ1-5, with D perhaps matching TRBD1 (5 bases). Trimming left V 8 bases short and J 5 bases short, with 13 bases between. This CDR3 region has 13 residues. Germline loops: CDR1 ENHRY, CDR2 SYGVKD.

A word on this clone: One end of the junction fails to match germline, which may point to a read error. This chain links TRBV19 with TRBJ2-1, with TRBD2 matching 7 bases. Germline loops: CDR1 LNHDA, CDR2 SQIVND (reference sequence). CDR3 length: 14 amino acids. CDR3 amino acids: CASTRGSSDNEQFF. For the CDR3, the DNA is TGTGCCAGTACGCGCGGGAGCTCCGACAATGAGCAGTTCTTC.

This clone was found a few times. V and J are TRBV21-1 and TRBJ2-2; TRBD1 is taken as the D call from the table, unchecked against the DNA. TRBV21-1 is designated a pseudogene. The CDR3 has 14 amino acids. This CDR3 reads CASSRETGTGELFF. CDR3 nucleotide sequence: TGTGCCAGCAGCAGGGAGACAGGGACCGGGGAGCTGTTTTTT.

This clone has a handful of counts. This rearrangement joins TRBV18 to TRBJ2-7; 7 nucleotides match TRBD1. The CDR3 length is 14 residues. J gave up 5 bases and V 0 bases, and 4 bases lay outside the gene matches. Germline CDR1 KGHSH, CDR2 LQKENI. CDR3 sequence: CASSPPGQWDEQYF. CDR3 bases: TGTGCCAGCTCACCACCGGGACAGTGGGACGAGCAGTACTTC.

The V gene is TRBV7-8, the J gene TRBJ1-5; 9 nucleotides agree with TRBD1. CDR3 length equals 16 residues. CDR1 is SGHVS, CDR2 FQNEAQ, per germline. V gave up 4 bases and J gave up 3 bases; unmatched junction bases: 7. The CDR3 loop reads CASSSGQGYLNQPQHF. In DNA form, the CDR3 reads TGTGCCAGCAGCTCGGGACAGGGCTATCTCAATCAGCCCCAGCATTTT. The whole variable domain, filled in from reference TRBV7-8 and TRBJ1-5, reads GAGVSQSPRYKVAKRGQDVALRCDPISGHVSLFWYQQALGQGPEFLTYFQNEAQLDKSGLPSDRFFAERPEGSVSTLKIQRTQQEDSAVYLCASSSGQGYLNQPQHFGDGTRLSIL.

The rearrangement uses TRBV6-4 and TRBJ2-1; TRBD2 matches 7 bases. The V and J ends lost 4 bases and 8 bases, in that order; junction bases with no gene match: 5. The germline V gene has CDR1 MRHNA and CDR2 SNTAGT. This CDR3 is 13 amino acids long. CDR3 in DNA: TGTGCCAGCAGTGGCGGGAGAGTCGATGAGCAGTTCTTC. Translation gives CASSGGRVDEQFF.

This clone was counted a few times. CDR3: CAIRPDRDGEKLFF. CDR3 in DNA: TGTGCCATCAGACCTGACAGGGATGGTGAAAAACTGTTTTTT. The J gene is TRBJ1-4, the V gene TRBV10-3, with 7 bases identical to TRBD1. There are 14 residues in the CDR3. Germline V lookup: CDR1 ENHRY, CDR2 SYGVKD. The junction had 8 bases not matched to a gene; V was cut back by 6 bases and J by 7 bases.

This clone has just a few counts. V gene TRBV9 combines with J gene TRBJ1-1, with 7 bases aligning to TRBD1. The ends lost 4 bases at V and 1 base at J; junction bases unmatched: 7. There are 15 residues in the CDR3. Germline loops: CDR1 SGDLS, CDR2 YYNGEE. The CDR3: CASSPMTGPNTEAFF. The CDR3 nucleotides read TGTGCCAGCAGCCCCATGACAGGGCCGAACACTGAAGCTTTCTTT.

The chain is built from TRBV5-1 and TRBJ2-7, with 8 bases that match TRBD1. The CDR3 covers 14 residues. V was clipped by 4 bases and J by 6 bases; unmatched bases: 9. Germline-derived CDR1 and CDR2 are SGHRS and YFSETQ. The CDR3 DNA is TGCGCCAGCAGCCCCGACAGGGGAGGAGCCGAGCAGTACTTC. The encoded protein is CASSPDRGGAEQYF.

This rearrangement joins TRBV15 to TRBJ2-7; 8 bases fit TRBD2. Germline V CDR1 and CDR2: LNHNV, YYDKDF (reference sequence). CDR3 length: 14 amino acids. The trim removed 4 bases at V and 2 bases at J, leaving 4 bases unmatched. The chain's CDR3 is CATSTREGPYEQYF. CDR3 DNA sequence: TGTGCCACCAGCACCCGGGAGGGACCCTACGAGCAGTACTTC.